These 23 T cell receptor beta chains share one sample of origin, sequenced in a study of blood T cell repertoires in COVID-19. Profiled with immunoSEQ multiplex PCR; TCRdb holds only in-frame clones, not every one. The profile shows 250,000 or so clones, about 89% of them singletons. Source material: peripheral blood. Every receptor here comes from a woman aged 40 to 50 who had recovered from COVID-19.

V usage is TRBV7-3 and J usage is TRBJ2-2; 9 positions agree with TRBD2. This CDR3 has 17 amino acids. Germline V gene sequence: CDR1 SGHTA, CDR2 FQGTGA. The trim removed 2 bases at V and 6 bases at J, leaving 10 bases unmatched. The CDR3 DNA follows: TGTGCCAGCAGCTTAGGGGGCCTAGCGGGGTCAGCCGGGGAGCTGTTTTTT. Its translation: CASSLGGLAGSAGELFF.

The chain is built from TRBV12-5 and TRBJ2-5, with 10 nucleotides matching TRBD2. V lost 2 bases and J lost 1; bases outside the gene matches: 7. Germline V lookup: CDR1 LGHNT, CDR2 FRNRAP. This CDR3 comprises 17 residues. The CDR3 bases are TGTGCTAGTGGTTTGATCCTAGCGGGGGCACTCCAAGAGACCCAGTACTTC. This translates into CASGLILAGALQETQYF.

CDR3 region: CASSLGSTPNYEQYF. The CDR3 coding sequence is TGTGCCAGCAGCTTGGGCTCTACCCCAAACTACGAGCAGTACTTC. V and J are TRBV5-5 and TRBJ2-7; D unclear. Germline loops: CDR1 SGHKS, CDR2 YYEKEE (reference sequence). There are 15 residues in the CDR3. V was shortened by 0 bases and J by 3 bases, with 13 bases between the two germline ends.

The V and J genes are TRBV24-1 and TRBJ2-2; D is possibly TRBD2 (5 bases). Germline V gene data show CDR1 as KGHDR and CDR2 as SFDVKD. CDR3 length: 16 amino acids. V gave up 2 bases and J gave up 0 bases, with 9 bases separating them. In nucleotides, the CDR3 is TGTGCCACCAGTGATTCCAGGACTGCGAACACCGGGGAGCTGTTTTTT. Protein: CATSDSRTANTGELFF.

This sequence joins TRBV14 and TRBJ1-2; 7 bases fit TRBD1. This CDR3 is 16 amino acids long. Germline V gene data show CDR1 as SGHDN and CDR2 as FVKESK. Germline trimming cut 4 bases from V and 7 bases from J; bases unmatched to any gene: 15. The CDR3 nucleotides are TGTGCCAGCAGCCCCCGATCCCGGACAGGAAATTTTGGCTACACCTTC. Encoded protein: CASSPRSRTGNFGYTF.

The chain combines TRBV12-3 or TRBV12-4 with TRBJ1-3, with D uncertain. The CDR3 has 13 residues. V was cut by 8 bases and J by 3 bases, with 11 bases left in between. DNA for the CDR3: TGTGCCAGCCCGAGGCGGGATGGAAACACCATATATTTT. Residues: CASPRRDGNTIYF.

This clone is a singleton in its sample. The rearrangement links TRBV6-5 to TRBJ2-6; the D is unclear. The CDR3 has 14 residues. Trimming removed 6 bases from V and 2 bases from J, with 8 bases in between. Germline CDR1 reads MNHEY; CDR2 reads SVGAGI. This chain's CDR3 is CASSPPAGANVLTF. Written as DNA, the CDR3 is TGTGCCAGCAGCCCCCCCGCTGGGGCCAACGTCCTGACTTTC.

The chain is built from TRBV6-5 and TRBJ1-1, with 10 bases identical to TRBD1. V dropped 4 bases and J dropped 10; count of bases not matched to a gene: 6. The CDR3 is 13 residues long. The germline gives CDR1 MNHEY, CDR2 SVGAGI. This chain's CDR3 is CASSSTGGAGAFF. In nucleotides, the CDR3 is TGTGCCAGCAGTTCGACAGGGGGCGCGGGAGCTTTCTTT.

This clone appeared once. Other nucleotide sequences in the sample specify the same CDR3. V is TRBV9 and J is TRBJ1-2, with TRBD1 as a possible D gene (5 bases). The CDR3 covers 14 residues. The V gene lost 0 bases and the J gene lost 1 base, with 7 bases spanning the gap. Germline assignment: CDR1 SGDLS and CDR2 YYNGEE. This CDR3 is CASSVGQGNYGYTF. The CDR3 DNA reads TGTGCCAGCAGCGTAGGGCAGGGTAACTATGGCTACACCTTC.

V and J are TRBV3-1 (or the pseudogene TRBV3-2) and TRBJ1-6; the D is unclear. The CDR3 spans 14 residues. Germline CDR1 LGHDT, CDR2 YNNKEL (reference sequence). The ends were cut back, 4 bases at V and 3 bases at J, with 7 bases in the middle. CDR3 amino acids: CASSPGSYNSPLHF. Here the CDR3 DNA reads TGTGCCAGCAGCCCCGGGAGCTATAATTCACCCCTCCACTTT.

The gene calls are TRBV13 and TRBJ1-6, with D uncertain. The V gene lost 2 bases and the J gene lost 11 bases, with 10 bases spanning the gap. This CDR3 spans 13 amino acids. The germline V gene encodes CDR1 PRHDT and CDR2 FYEKMQ (reference sequence). CDR3 DNA: TGTGCCAGCAGCTTATATCAGAACCCACCCCTCCACTTT. This codes for CASSLYQNPPLHF.

This sequence joins TRBV15 and TRBJ2-7; 9 positions match TRBD1. The CDR3 runs 15 residues. From germline, CDR1 is LNHNV and CDR2 YYDKDF (reference sequence). Trimming took 1 base from V and 2 from J; bases not matched to a gene: 3. CDR3 DNA sequence: TGTGCCACCAGCAGAGGAGGGACAGGGACCTACGAGCAGTACTTC. Translating it yields CATSRGGTGTYEQYF.

This chain uses TRBV7-8 with TRBJ2-7, with a possible D match to TRBD2 (6 bases). CDR3 length equals 16 residues. Per germline, CDR1 SGHVS and CDR2 FQNEAQ. The V and J ends lost 1 base and 2 bases respectively, with 15 bases between them. CDR3 protein: CASSLVGGGSPYEQYF. The CDR3 nucleotides are TGTGCCAGCAGCTTAGTTGGTGGGGGGTCCCCCTACGAGCAGTACTTC.

This sequence joins TRBV5-1 and TRBJ2-1, with 9 bases matching TRBD1. CDR1 is SGHRS and CDR2 is YFSETQ in the germline V gene. The CDR3 consists of 16 residues. Trimming took 0 bases from V and 3 from J; bases not matched to a gene: 4. This CDR3 is CASSLGQGEVYNEQFF. For the CDR3, the DNA is TGCGCCAGCAGCTTGGGACAGGGGGAGGTCTACAATGAGCAGTTCTTC.

The V call is TRBV2, the J call TRBJ1-3, with 9 bases that match TRBD1. The V gene end was trimmed by 6 bases and the J gene end by 2 bases; junction bases not matched to a gene: 14. The CDR3 loop spans 18 amino acids. Per the germline V gene, CDR1 is SNHLY and CDR2 is FYNNEI. The CDR3 loop reads CASSHWDRASVTGNTIYF. For the CDR3, the DNA is TGTGCCAGCAGCCATTGGGACAGGGCGAGTGTGACTGGAAACACCATATATTTT.

This chain joins TRBV13 and TRBJ2-7; D is unclear. Germline V CDR1 and CDR2: PRHDT, FYEKMQ (reference sequence). Trimming removed 0 bases at V and 1 base at J, with 4 bases between. This CDR3 comprises 13 residues. The CDR3 DNA sequence: TGTGCCAGCAGCTTAGGGCAGTCCTACGAGCAGTACTTC. Translation: CASSLGQSYEQYF.

This chain uses TRBV9 with TRBJ1-5, with 7 bases lining up with TRBD1. Germline V gene data show CDR1 as SGDLS and CDR2 as YYNGEE. V shed 4 bases, J shed 4 bases, and the junction held 8 bases outside the gene matches. The CDR3 sequence is 15 residues long. The CDR3 loop is CASSPLRDSNQPQHF. As DNA, the CDR3 is TGTGCCAGCAGCCCCCTCCGGGACAGTAATCAGCCCCAGCATTTT.

This clone was recorded a few times. The rearrangement uses TRBV7-9 and TRBJ1-1, with D perhaps TRBD1 (5 bases). Germline CDR1 and CDR2: SEHNR and FQNEAQ (reference sequence). V was trimmed by 3 bases and J by 1 base, leaving 9 bases between them. CDR3 length equals 14 residues. In DNA, the CDR3 is TGTGCCAGCAGCTTCAGGGTTACGAACACTGAAGCTTTCTTT. This codes for CASSFRVTNTEAFF.

This chain connects TRBV5-6 to TRBJ2-7, with D possibly matching TRBD1 (7 bases). Trimming stripped 1 base from V and 11 bases from J, with 16 bases between. The CDR3 totals 13 residues. The germline V gene has CDR1 SGHDT and CDR2 YYEEEE. The CDR3 protein is CASSLRQGGSEYF. CDR3 bases: TGTGCCAGCAGCTTGCGGCAGGGGGGCTCCGAGTACTTC.

The J gene is TRBJ2-7, the V gene TRBV7-2; TRBD2 agrees at 8 bases. From germline, CDR1 is SGHTA and CDR2 FQGNSA. This CDR3 is built from 17 residues. Germline trimming cut 5 bases from V and 6 bases from J; bases unmatched to any gene: 18. The CDR3 loop reads CASSPARGGPRLGEQYF. The CDR3 DNA sequence: TGTGCCAGCAGCCCAGCCCGCGGGGGGCCGCGGCTAGGCGAGCAGTACTTC.

The CDR3 nucleotides are TGCAGTGCTAGTTTGCCAGGGGGAAGTGGGACCGGGGAGCTGTTTTTT. This gives the protein CSASLPGGSGTGELFF. This sequence joins TRBV20-1 and TRBJ2-2, with 7 bases matching TRBD1. From germline, CDR1 is DFQATT and CDR2 SNEGSKA (reference sequence). The junction had 12 bases not matched to a gene; V was cut back by 3 bases and J by 5 bases. This CDR3 has 16 residues.

The chain uses TRBV6-5 and TRBJ2-5, with a tentative D call TRBD2 (5 bases). V was cut by 3 bases and J by 7 bases, with 9 bases left in between. The CDR3 is 12 amino acids. Germline assignment: CDR1 MNHEY and CDR2 SVGAGI. CDR3 sequence (DNA): TGTGCCAGCAGTTATTCCCGGGGGACCCAGTACTTC. Translated, it gives CASSYSRGTQYF.

The rearrangement links TRBV7-9 to TRBJ2-1, with D hard to call. Trimming removed 2 bases from V and 4 bases from J, with 9 bases in between. The germline V gene encodes CDR1 SEHNR and CDR2 FQNEAQ (reference sequence). The CDR3 spans 14 residues. CDR3 nucleotide sequence: TGTGCCAGCAGCTTACCCCTCGGTTACAATGAGCAGTTCTTC. Translation gives CASSLPLGYNEQFF.